This TCR beta chain was sequenced for a study of blood T cell repertoires in COVID-19. There are 14 residues in the CDR3. With V trimmed by 0 bases and J by 5 bases, 3 bases remained unmatched. Germline CDR1 is SGDLS and CDR2 is YYNGEE. Sequenced by immunoSEQ multiplex PCR; TCRdb stores in-frame clones only, minus some. The sample has about 69,000 clones, 85% seen once. Sequencing was carried out using peripheral blood. V gene TRBV9 combines with J gene TRBJ1-2, with 8 nucleotides matching TRBD1. The TCR sequence derives from an elderly man with acute or convalescent COVID-19. In nucleotides, the CDR3 is TGTGCCAGCAGCGTAGAATACAGGGGGTATGGCTACACCTTC. As protein: CASSVEYRGYGYTF.